This T cell receptor (beta chain) was recorded in a study of blood T cell repertoires in COVID-19. The V and J ends lost 4 bases and 5 bases, in that order; junction bases with no gene match: 4. The CDR3 is 13 residues long. Germline loops: CDR1 MGHDK, CDR2 SYGVNS. Only in-frame clones appear in the TCRdb table, and some are missing; sequencing was by immunoSEQ multiplex PCR. The data show roughly 110,000 clones, 81% seen once. The TCR sequence derives from a middle-aged man with acute or convalescent COVID-19. The chain links TRBV25-1 to TRBJ2-5; 7 bases line up with TRBD2. Sequences were obtained from peripheral blood. CDR3 region: CASSGMGGETQYF. The CDR3, as DNA: TGTGCCAGCAGTGGAATGGGGGGGGAGACCCAGTACTTC.